The sequence of this TCR beta chain was determined in a study of chemoradiotherapy in HPV16-positive cancers. Findings and caveats of the study: Candidate HPV-specific clones and E7-related TCR motifs grew in tumor during treatment. HPV-responsive T-cell expansion during chemoradiotherapy was linked to improved recurrence-free survival in HPV16-positive patients.

The protocol was immunoSEQ multiplex PCR, while the TCRdb copy is restricted to in-frame clones and leaves out a portion. The sample comprises about 21,000 clones, 80% to 90% of which are singletons, and roughly 2.3% rests with the top ten. The CDR3 sequence is 15 residues long. The V and J ends lost 4 bases and 4 bases respectively, with 15 bases between them. Germline lookup yields CDR1 SGHTS and CDR2 YDEGEE. Details on this clone: Its antigen is still unknown.

Repertoires were sampled repeatedly during chemoradiotherapy. This specimen consisted of blood, obtained from a patient who underwent chemoradiotherapy. This sequence was found in a human donor with HPV-associated anogenital cancer. The chain carries TRBV5-8 and TRBJ2-1; D gene uncertain. CDR3: CASSPLASPYNEQFF. CDR3 coding DNA: TGTGCCAGCAGCCCTCTGGCGAGCCCGTACAATGAGCAGTTCTTC.